Shown below are 29 T cell receptor beta chains from a single sample sequenced in a study of identical twins. TCRdb re-called the 5' RACE reads through MiXCR, storing one row per CDR3 protein. The sample comprises over 600,000 distinct CDR3 sequences, approximately 22% of which are singletons, and over 4% rests with the top ten. This sample was also put to use in a study of T cells expressing NK-cell markers.

Sequenced material: PBMCs. These receptors were taken from a woman between 18 and 29 years old in good health.

The CDR3 region is CSARTGGWHNEQFF. The CDR3 DNA reads as TGCAGTGCTAGGACGGGAGGGTGGCACAATGAGCAGTTCTTC. The rearrangement joins TRBV20-1 to TRBJ2-1; 8 nucleotides line up with TRBD2. This CDR3 region has 14 residues. CDR1 DFQATT and CDR2 SNEGSKA come from the germline V gene (reference sequence). With 3 bases clipped from V and 5 bases from J, the junction kept 6 bases outside the gene matches.

The chain recombines TRBV29-1 with TRBJ1-2; D ambiguous. Germline values: CDR1 SQVTM, CDR2 ANQGSEA. Trimming removed 6 bases at V and 4 bases at J, with 9 bases between. This CDR3 is 11 amino acids long. CDR3 coding DNA: TGCAGCGTAAGGCTGTTCTATGGCTACACCTTC. Protein product: CSVRLFYGYTF.

J is TRBJ2-3 and V is TRBV6-2 or TRBV6-3; the D is unclear. The CDR3 has 14 residues. Germline CDR1 MNHEY, CDR2 SVGEGT. V was shortened by 6 bases and J by 11 bases, with 21 bases between the two germline ends. CDR3 coding DNA: TGTGCCAGCAGACACCCTGACCCCTATCAAGGGCAGTATTTT. Translation: CASRHPDPYQGQYF.

The CDR3 DNA reads TGCGCCAGCAGCCCGCGGTCGGGGCCGCCCGTGGAGCAGTTCTTC. Translating gives CASSPRSGPPVEQFF. This rearrangement joins TRBV5-1 to TRBJ2-1; D is possibly TRBD1 or TRBD2 (5 bases each). V lost 4 bases and J 10 bases, leaving 21 bases between the germline ends. Germline CDR1 and CDR2: SGHRS and YFSETQ. The CDR3 totals 15 residues.

V is TRBV7-3 and J is TRBJ2-5; the D is unclear. The germline CDR1 and CDR2 sequences are SGHTA and FQGTGA. V was cut by 6 bases and J by 8 bases, with 16 bases left in between. CDR3 size: 13 residues. CDR3 amino acids: CASSEIPGGTQYF. As DNA, the CDR3 is TGTGCCAGCAGTGAAATCCCGGGCGGCACCCAGTACTTC.

This clonotype was seen more than once but under ten times. The chain employs TRBV20-1 and TRBJ1-3; 7 bases align to TRBD1. This CDR3 contains 14 residues. CDR1 DFQATT and CDR2 SNEGSKA come from the germline V gene (reference sequence). V lost 5 bases and J lost 0; bases outside the gene matches: 4. The CDR3, as DNA: TGCAGTGCTTGGAGACAGGGCTCTGGAAACACCATATATTTT. As protein: CSAWRQGSGNTIYF.

The chain couples TRBV19 to TRBJ2-2; D perhaps matches TRBD1 (5 bases). This CDR3 spans 15 amino acids. Per germline, CDR1 LNHDA and CDR2 SQIVND (reference sequence). V was shortened by 7 bases and J by 0 bases, with 12 bases between the two germline ends. In DNA, the CDR3 is TGTGCCAGTAAGCATTCAGGGACGAACACCGGGGAGCTGTTTTTT. Amino acid sequence: CASKHSGTNTGELFF.

The rearrangement links TRBV11-2 to TRBJ2-1; the D call may be TRBD1 or TRBD2 (5 bases each). Trimming took off 1 base at V and 8 bases at J, with 24 bases between the two ends. The germline V gene encodes CDR1 SGHAT and CDR2 FQNNGV. The CDR3 has 18 residues. CDR3 sequence reads: CASSLGVSSHGASDEQFF. The CDR3 bases are TGTGCCAGCAGCTTAGGAGTCTCCAGCCACGGGGCGTCCGATGAGCAGTTCTTC.

This clonotype was counted between two and nine times. The chain uses TRBV10-1 and TRBJ2-2; 10 nucleotides match TRBD2. The V gene's germline CDR1 is WNHNN and CDR2 SYGVQD (reference sequence). V was clipped by 5 bases and J by 1 base; unmatched bases: 7. CDR3 length: 17 residues. In nucleotides, the CDR3 is TGCGCCAGCAGTAACCCCGTAGCGGGGGGGAACACCGGGGAGCTGTTTTTT. This sequence encodes CASSNPVAGGNTGELFF.

This clonotype was recorded many times. The chain couples TRBV12-3 or TRBV12-4 to TRBJ2-3; D uncertain. The CDR3 is made up of 12 amino acids. Trimming took off 7 bases at V and 4 bases at J, with 9 bases between the two ends. The CDR3 region has the DNA TGTGCCAGCAACCGGGCTCCAGATACGCAGTATTTT. As protein: CASNRAPDTQYF.

The chain couples TRBV12-3 or TRBV12-4 to TRBJ2-7; D tentatively fits TRBD1 or TRBD2 (5 bases each). CDR3 length equals 15 residues. V lost 8 bases and J 3 bases, leaving 20 bases between the germline ends. CDR3 coding DNA: TGTGCCAGCGGACAAGGACTGGACCGGGGCTACGAGCAGTACTTC. Translation gives CASGQGLDRGYEQYF.

Only a few counts were recorded for this clonotype. This chain joins TRBV5-1 and TRBJ1-3; D is unresolved. The CDR3 contains 16 residues. The V end was cut by 0 bases, the J end by 0 bases, with 10 bases between. Per the germline V gene, CDR1 is SGHRS and CDR2 is YFSETQ. CDR3 residues: CASSLGWVDSGNTIYF. The CDR3 nucleotides read TGCGCCAGCAGCTTGGGTTGGGTGGACTCTGGAAACACCATATATTTT. The full variable domain, rest sourced from reference TRBV5-1 and TRBJ1-3, is KAGVTQTPRYLIKTRGQQVTLSCSPISGHRSVSWYQQTPGQGLQFLFEYFSETQRNKGNFPGRFSGRQFSNSRSEMNVSTLELGDSALYLCASSLGWVDSGNTIYFGEGSWLTVV.

The V call is TRBV18, the J call TRBJ1-1, with TRBD1 identical over 7 bases. This CDR3 is 15 amino acids long. Germline V lookup: CDR1 KGHSH, CDR2 LQKENI. V gave up 2 bases and J gave up 0 bases; unmatched junction bases: 3. CDR3 region: CASSPAGQMNTEAFF. CDR3 coding DNA: TGTGCCAGCTCACCAGCGGGACAGATGAACACTGAAGCTTTCTTT.

The genes are TRBV10-3 and TRBJ2-7, with 8 bases fitting TRBD1. The V segment lost 0 bases and the J segment 4 bases; nucleotides outside the gene matches: 14. The CDR3 runs 18 residues. Germline values: CDR1 ENHRY, CDR2 SYGVKD. DNA of the CDR3: TGTGCCATCAGTGAGTCAAGGGCGAGGGGGACAGGCTTTTACGAGCAGTACTTC. Residues: CAISESRARGTGFYEQYF.

This clonotype was seen more than once but under ten times. V gene TRBV5-1 combines with J gene TRBJ2-3; possibly TRBD2 for D (6 bases). CDR1 is SGHRS and CDR2 is YFSETQ in the germline V gene. V was trimmed by 5 bases and J by 0 bases, leaving 16 bases between them. CDR3 length: 16 amino acids. Here the CDR3 reads CASRPGGGISTDTQYF. The CDR3 nucleotides read TGCGCCAGCAGACCGGGCGGCGGGATCAGCACAGATACGCAGTATTTT.

This clonotype was counted many times. This chain uses TRBV6-1 with TRBJ1-2, with TRBD1 matching 7 bases. Germline CDR1 reads MNHNS; CDR2 reads SASEGT. V was clipped by 6 bases and J by 4 bases; unmatched bases: 8. The CDR3 has 14 amino acids. CDR3 sequence: CASRTGQDVYGYTF. In DNA, the CDR3 is TGTGCCAGCAGGACAGGGCAAGATGTCTATGGCTACACCTTC.

This clonotype has more than one count but fewer than ten. The chain couples TRBV29-1 to TRBJ2-4, with 8 bases aligning to TRBD2. Trimming took 0 bases from V and 8 from J; bases not matched to a gene: 6. The CDR3 length is 14 residues. In germline, CDR1 is SQVTM, CDR2 ANQGSEA. CDR3 sequence reads: CSVEDRGGRYIQYF. CDR3 DNA sequence: TGCAGCGTTGAAGATCGGGGGGGCCGGTACATTCAGTACTTC.

This clonotype occurred a few times. The chain combines TRBV6-5 with TRBJ2-7; TRBD1 might be the D (5 bases). Per germline, CDR1 MNHEY and CDR2 SVGAGI. Trimming took 6 bases from V and 4 from J, leaving 19 bases between them. The length of the CDR3 is 15 residues. CDR3 residues: CASSYTKGRSYEQYF. CDR3 DNA sequence: TGTGCCAGCAGCTACACTAAGGGGCGTTCTTACGAGCAGTACTTC.

This clonotype showed up just a few times. V is TRBV29-1 and J is TRBJ2-5, with 14 nucleotides matching TRBD2. V was pared by 8 bases and J by 1 base, with 6 bases of the junction left unmatched. The CDR3 extends over 15 amino acids. CDR1 SQVTM and CDR2 ANQGSEA come from the germline V gene. As DNA, the CDR3 is TGCAGCAGCGGGACTAGCGGGGGAAGCCAAGAGACCCAGTACTTC. The encoded protein is CSSGTSGGSQETQYF.

The chain is built from TRBV9 and TRBJ2-2; 7 bases align to TRBD1. Germline CDR1 SGDLS, CDR2 YYNGEE. The ends lost 3 bases at V and 1 base at J; junction bases unmatched: 6. The CDR3 is 16 residues long. CDR3 residues: CASSGHRDRNTGELFF. For the CDR3, the DNA is TGTGCCAGCAGCGGACACCGGGACAGGAACACCGGGGAGCTGTTTTTT.

This clonotype was detected only a few times. The chain recombines TRBV7-9 with TRBJ2-7; TRBD1 aligns across 8 bases. CDR3 length: 15 residues. The J segment lost 5 bases and the V segment lost 4 bases, leaving 10 bases of the junction unmatched. Germline CDR1 SEHNR, CDR2 FQNEAQ (reference sequence). The CDR3: CASSSGTGPLNEQYF. For the CDR3, the DNA is TGTGCCAGCAGCTCCGGGACAGGCCCCTTGAACGAGCAGTACTTC.

The table lists this clonotype with a count of one. CDR3 amino acids: CASSYRTENNEQFF. CDR3 sequence (DNA): TGTGCCAGCAGCTACCGGACAGAGAACAATGAGCAGTTCTTC. The chain links TRBV7-9 to TRBJ2-1, with D possibly matching TRBD1 (6 bases). The CDR3 sequence is 14 residues long. V lost 4 bases and J 5 bases, leaving 12 bases between the germline ends. CDR1 is SEHNR and CDR2 is FQNEAQ in the germline V gene (reference sequence).

The chain combines TRBV5-1 with TRBJ2-5, with a tentative D call TRBD2 (5 bases). The germline CDR1 and CDR2 sequences are SGHRS and YFSETQ. The ends were cut back, 0 bases at V and 3 bases at J, with 9 bases in the middle. The CDR3 has 14 residues. This chain's CDR3 is CASSLETTEETQYF. Here the CDR3 DNA reads TGCGCCAGCAGCTTGGAGACTACCGAAGAGACCCAGTACTTC.

The CDR3 protein is CASSFGVGQLGQYF. The CDR3 DNA reads as TGTGCCAGCAGTTTCGGCGTTGGACAGCTGGGGCAGTACTTC. The chain carries TRBV27 and TRBJ2-7; a possible D gene is TRBD1 (6 bases). The length of the CDR3 is 14 residues. V was pared by 3 bases and J by 9 bases, with 18 bases between. Germline lookup yields CDR1 MNHEY and CDR2 SMNVEV (reference sequence).

This clonotype has at least ten counts. This chain joins TRBV5-1 and TRBJ1-1; D unclear. Deletions cut 1 base from V and 11 bases from J, with 15 bases between. Germline CDR1 reads SGHRS; CDR2 reads YFSETQ. This CDR3 is built from 13 residues. The CDR3 sequence: CASSLTASSGAFF. CDR3 DNA: TGCGCCAGCAGCTTGACAGCCTCGAGTGGGGCTTTCTTT.

J is TRBJ2-7 and V is TRBV3-1, with TRBD2 as a possible D gene (5 bases). The CDR3 loop spans 17 amino acids. From germline, CDR1 is LGHDT and CDR2 YNNKEL (reference sequence). Trimming took 0 bases from V and 9 from J, leaving 24 bases between them. DNA for the CDR3: TGTGCCAGCAGCCAAGATTCGAGGGTAGCCCTCCCGTTGGGGCAGTACTTC. Translation: CASSQDSRVALPLGQYF.

This chain joins TRBV13 and TRBJ2-4, with D uncertain. CDR3 length: 17 amino acids. Germline CDR1 PRHDT, CDR2 FYEKMQ (reference sequence). Between the trimmed V and J ends, which lost 0 bases and 0 bases, there was a span of 12 bases. The CDR3 coding sequence is TGTGCCAGCAGCTTAGGCCTTCCCGCGTCAGCCAAAAACATTCAGTACTTC. Translated, it gives CASSLGLPASAKNIQYF.

The chain employs TRBV11-2 and TRBJ2-7; 12 nucleotides line up with TRBD1. This CDR3 comprises 16 residues. V shed 5 bases and J 4 bases; nucleotides not matched to a gene: 9. Germline lookup yields CDR1 SGHAT and CDR2 FQNNGV. The CDR3 protein is CASSIVRGQGAYEQYF. CDR3 nucleotides: TGTGCCAGCAGCATAGTCCGGGGACAGGGGGCGTACGAGCAGTACTTC.

The CDR3 bases are TGTGCCAGCAGCTTAGTAGCGGAGCACCAAGAGACCCAGTACTTC. Translated, it gives CASSLVAEHQETQYF. V gene TRBV7-8 combines with J gene TRBJ2-5, with a tentative D call TRBD2 (6 bases). The ends were cut back, 1 base at V and 0 bases at J, with 9 bases in the middle. In germline, CDR1 is SGHVS, CDR2 FQNEAQ. The CDR3 contains 15 residues.